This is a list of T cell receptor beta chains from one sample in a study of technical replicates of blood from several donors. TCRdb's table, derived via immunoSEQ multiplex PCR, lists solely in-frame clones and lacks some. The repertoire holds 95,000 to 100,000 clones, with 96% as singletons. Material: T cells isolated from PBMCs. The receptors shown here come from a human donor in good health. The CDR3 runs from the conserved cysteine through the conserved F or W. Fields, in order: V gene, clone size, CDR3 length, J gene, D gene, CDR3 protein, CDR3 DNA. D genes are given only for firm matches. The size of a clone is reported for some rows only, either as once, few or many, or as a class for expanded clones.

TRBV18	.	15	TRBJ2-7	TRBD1	CASSPPRTGPYEQYF	TGTGCCAGCTCACCACCGCGGACAGGACCCTACGAGCAGTACTTC
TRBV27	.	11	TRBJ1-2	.	CASSSGGGYTF	TGTGCCAGCAGTTCGGGGGGTGGCTACACCTTC
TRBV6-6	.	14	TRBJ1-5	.	CASSGQPSNQPQHF	TGTGCCAGCAGTGGACAGCCTAGCAATCAGCCCCAGCATTTT
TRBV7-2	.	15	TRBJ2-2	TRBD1	CASSTRDRDTGELFF	TGTGCCAGCAGCACCCGGGACAGGGACACCGGGGAGCTGTTTTTT
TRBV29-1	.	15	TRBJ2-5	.	CSVENRVAPMETQYF	TGCAGCGTTGAAAACAGGGTCGCCCCCATGGAGACCCAGTACTTC
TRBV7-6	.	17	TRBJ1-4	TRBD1	CASSLRDRLATNEKLFF	TGTGCCAGCAGCTTACGGGACAGGCTAGCAACTAATGAAAAACTGTTTTTT
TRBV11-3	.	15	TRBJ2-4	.	CASSLFGGSLNIQYF	TGTGCCAGCAGCTTATTTGGGGGCAGCTTAAACATTCAGTACTTC
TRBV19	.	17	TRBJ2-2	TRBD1	CASRVLAGQGEVGELFF	TGTGCCAGTAGGGTATTGGCGGGACAGGGCGAGGTCGGGGAGCTGTTTTTT
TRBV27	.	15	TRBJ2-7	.	CASSFLGGSSYEQYF	TGTGCCAGCAGTTTCCTTGGGGGGAGCTCCTACGAGCAGTACTTC
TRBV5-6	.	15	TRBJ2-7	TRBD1	CASSLLGQGVYEQYF	TGTGCCAGCAGCTTGTTGGGACAGGGTGTATACGAGCAGTACTTC
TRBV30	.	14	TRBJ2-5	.	CAWSVRGLQETQYF	TGTGCCTGGAGTGTACGAGGGTTACAGGAGACCCAGTACTTC
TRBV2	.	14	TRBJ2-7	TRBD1	CASRGDRGIYEQYF	TGTGCCAGCAGGGGGGACAGGGGGATCTACGAGCAGTACTTC
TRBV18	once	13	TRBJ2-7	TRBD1	CASTGTATYEQYF	TGTGCCAGCACCGGGACAGCTACCTACGAGCAGTACTTC
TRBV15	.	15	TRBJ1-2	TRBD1	CATSRSRQGVWGYTF	TGTGCCACCAGCAGATCGAGACAGGGGGTGTGGGGCTACACCTTC
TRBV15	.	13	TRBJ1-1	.	CATSRGSDTEAFF	TGTGCCACCAGCAGAGGGTCGGACACTGAAGCTTTCTTT